This TCR beta chain was captured in a study of T cell responses to AZD1222 COVID-19 vaccine. Study-level results: Unmutated variant regions are reportedly the target of nearly half of TCRs that are spike-specific. At baseline, seropositivity was found in only a handful of AZD1222 recipients.

This clone occurred a few times. What it binds is unknown. V lost 6 bases and J 2 bases, leaving 8 bases between the germline ends. The CDR3 consists of 13 residues. Assay: immunoSEQ multiplex PCR; the TCRdb copy retains only in-frame clones and omits some. The table has around 120,000 clones, approximately 94% seen once. The chain links TRBV12-3 or TRBV12-4 to TRBJ1-5; possibly TRBD1 for D (6 bases). This receptor was identified in an adult who received the AZD1222 COVID-19 vaccine. Sequencing was performed on peripheral blood, taken 28 days after the second AZD1222 dose. This CDR3 reads CASREGGNQPQHF. Written as DNA, the CDR3 is TGTGCCAGCAGGGAGGGGGGCAATCAGCCCCAGCATTTT.